The T cell receptor beta chain under discussion was sequenced for a study of blood T cells in healthy people across ages. Germline loops: CDR1 MNHNY, CDR2 SVGAGI (reference sequence). Trimming removed 7 bases at V and 5 bases at J, with 15 bases between. The CDR3 contains 14 residues. This clonotype turned up a few times. What it binds is not known. Sample-barcoded 5' priming and a J-beta primer mix drove a second PCR of roughly 7 to 11 cycles. TCRdb itself ran the 5' RACE reads through MiXCR, one entry per CDR3 protein. The sample carries about 570,000 distinct CDR3 sequences, 27% recorded once. Whole-study results and caveats: Strong correlation linked observed beta diversity and percent naive T cells. Older individuals had lower TCR beta diversity per million T cells (the decline was roughly linear).

These sequences were also reported in another study, on T cells of mothers and their children. From that report: Unrelated mother-child pairs always had slightly, but never significantly, lower normalized overlap than related pairs. Detection yielded no persistent microchimeric T cell clones.

Sequenced input: blood. This TCR was sampled from a boy aged 2-15 years in good health. The chain employs TRBV6-6 and TRBJ2-1; tentatively, D is TRBD1 or TRBD2 (5 bases each). CDR3 loop: CASTLRGPDNEQFF. CDR3 sequence (DNA): TGTGCCAGCACCTTGAGGGGCCCGGACAATGAGCAGTTCTTC.